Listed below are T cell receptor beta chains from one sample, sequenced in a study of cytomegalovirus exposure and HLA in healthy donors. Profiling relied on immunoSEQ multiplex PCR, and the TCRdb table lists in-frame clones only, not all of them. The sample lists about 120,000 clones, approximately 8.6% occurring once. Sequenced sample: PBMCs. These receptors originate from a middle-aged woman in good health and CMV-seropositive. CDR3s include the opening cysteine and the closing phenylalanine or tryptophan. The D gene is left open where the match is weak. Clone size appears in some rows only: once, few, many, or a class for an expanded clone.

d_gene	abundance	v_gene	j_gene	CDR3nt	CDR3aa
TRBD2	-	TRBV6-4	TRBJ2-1	TGTGCCAGCAGTGACGGGGGGGATCACAATGAGCAGTTCTTC	CASSDGGDHNEQFF
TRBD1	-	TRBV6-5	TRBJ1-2	TGTGCCAGCAGGGATAGGACAGGCTATGGCTACACCTTC	CASRDRTGYGYTF
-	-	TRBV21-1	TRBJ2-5	TGTGCCAGCAGCAACGGAACGGGTACCATCGAGGGGACCCAGTACTTC	CASSNGTGTIEGTQYF
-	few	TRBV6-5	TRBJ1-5	TGTGCCAGCAGTTCAGCACCTCGGGGCAATCAGCCCCAGCATTTT	CASSSAPRGNQPQHF
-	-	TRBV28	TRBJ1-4	TGTGCCAGCAGTTTATTAAGAGGAAAACTGTTTTTT	CASSLLRGKLFF
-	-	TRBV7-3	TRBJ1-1	TGTGCCAGCAGCTTTGGGAGGGAGGTTGAAGCTTTCTTT	CASSFGREVEAFF
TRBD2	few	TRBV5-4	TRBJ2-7	TGTGCCAGCAGCTTTAGCGGGGGTACCGAGCAGTACTTC	CASSFSGGTEQYF
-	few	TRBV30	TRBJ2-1	TGTGCCTGGAACGGGGAAGAGTCCTACAATGAGCAGTTCTTC	CAWNGEESYNEQFF
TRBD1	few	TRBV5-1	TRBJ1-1	TGCGCCAGCAACGGACCGGGACAGGGGGAGAGCACTGAAGCTTTCTTT	CASNGPGQGESTEAFF
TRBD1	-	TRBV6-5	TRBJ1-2	TGTGCCAGCAGTCTACAGGGGGATGGTGGCTACACCTTC	CASSLQGDGGYTF
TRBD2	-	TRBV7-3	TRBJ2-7	TGTGCCAGCAGCTTAACGGAGTCGAGCGGGGGGTCCTACGAGCAGTACTTC	CASSLTESSGGSYEQYF
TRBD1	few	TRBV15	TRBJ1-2	TGTGCCACCAGCAGAGAAGCAGGGGGCCGGGGCTACACCTTC	CATSREAGGRGYTF
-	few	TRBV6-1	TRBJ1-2	TGTGCCAGCAGGAAGGCGGCAGCCTATGGCTACACCTTC	CASRKAAAYGYTF